This paragraph covers one T cell receptor (beta chain) sequence. The antigen is undetermined. Scientists made TCR beta cDNA using 5'RACE template switching with UMIs. Each CDR3 protein gets one entry in TCRdb, which reprocessed the 5' RACE reads and gives no DNA. Seen in this sample are about 160,000 distinct CDR3 sequences; the ten most common clones hold 18%. This sample stems from a study of T cells expressing NK-cell markers. Study details: Sorted T-cell subsets CD3+CD56+NKG2C+, CD3+CD56+NKG2C- and CD3+CD56-NKG2C+ were TCR beta-sequenced.

Findings and caveats of the study: The study found these clonotypes also leading the CD3+CD56-NKG2C+ fraction in a few donors.

This clonotype was sampled from a woman aged 18 to 75 in good health. Sequenced material: blood T cells: a sorted CD56 or NKG2C T cell subset, CD4+ or CD8+ T cells, or bulk PBMC T cells (not recorded which).

This CDR3 is CAISRIESSYEQYF. The chain uses TRBV10-3 and TRBJ2-7. This CDR3 region has 14 residues. The germline gives CDR1 ENHRY, CDR2 SYGVKD.